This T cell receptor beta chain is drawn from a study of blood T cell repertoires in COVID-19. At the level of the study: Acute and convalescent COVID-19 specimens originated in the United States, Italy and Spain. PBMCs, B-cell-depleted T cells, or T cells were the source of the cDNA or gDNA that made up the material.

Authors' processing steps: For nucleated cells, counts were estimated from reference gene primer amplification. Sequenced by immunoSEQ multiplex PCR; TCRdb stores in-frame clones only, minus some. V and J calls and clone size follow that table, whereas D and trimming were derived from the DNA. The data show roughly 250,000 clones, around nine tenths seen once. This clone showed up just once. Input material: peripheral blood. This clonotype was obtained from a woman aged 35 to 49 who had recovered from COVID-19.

For the CDR3, the DNA is TGTGCCAGCAGTCCCCGGACGGGACAGGGAGTTTACGAGCAGTACTTC. Residues: CASSPRTGQGVYEQYF. The J gene is TRBJ2-7, the V gene TRBV28; 9 nucleotides match TRBD1. The V gene end was trimmed by 5 bases and the J gene end by 4 bases; junction bases not matched to a gene: 12. Looked up from germline, CDR1 is MDHEN and CDR2 is SYDVKM. CDR3 length equals 16 residues.